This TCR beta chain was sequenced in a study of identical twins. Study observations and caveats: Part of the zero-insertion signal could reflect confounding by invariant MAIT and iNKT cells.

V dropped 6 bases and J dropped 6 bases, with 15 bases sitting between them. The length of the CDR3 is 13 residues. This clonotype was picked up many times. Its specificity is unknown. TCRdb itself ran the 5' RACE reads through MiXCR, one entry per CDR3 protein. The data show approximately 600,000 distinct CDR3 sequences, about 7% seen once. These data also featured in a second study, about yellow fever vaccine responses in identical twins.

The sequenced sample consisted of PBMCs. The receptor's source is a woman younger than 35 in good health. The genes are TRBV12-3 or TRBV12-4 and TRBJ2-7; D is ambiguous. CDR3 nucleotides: TGTGCCAGCAGAGATAGTGGGGTGGGCGAGCAGTACTTC. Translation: CASRDSGVGEQYF.